This paragraph covers one T cell receptor (beta chain) sequence. The antigen it recognizes is unknown. No clone much larger than this one lies a single base away; base qualities are absent. CD4+ T cells from unexposed donors were collected before the COVID-19 pandemic (2011-2018). After about 9 days of culture, CD4+ T cells were isolated with the EasySep CD4+ T cell isolation kit. As far as cell numbers permitted, CD4+ T cells from unexposed donors were tested for reactivity against SARS-CoV-2 S and N as well as four spike pools from common cold coronaviruses. Each well received approximately 2 million PBMCs, cultured in IMDM supplemented with 5% human AB serum and 9.5 to 10 IU/ml IL-2. Half of the culture medium was replaced with fresh IL-2-containing medium on days 3 and 7. Each peptide culture condition was generally run in triplicate replicate wells. Leukapheresis product for the unexposed donors was purchased commercially. Ficoll-Paque PLUS gradient centrifugation was used to isolate PBMCs from leukapheresis product or whole blood. PBMCs were either cryopreserved at -140 degrees C or used fresh in the expansion assay. The QIAamp Micro DNA Kit was used to extract genomic DNA from the CD4+ T cells.

The sample is drawn from a study of CD4 T cells in relation to SARS-CoV-2 and coronaviruses (dated by TCRdb to the early 2020s). The study in broad terms: The ViraFEST assay cultured PBMCs with antigen for under 13 days, then sequenced TCR beta CDR3s to find antigen-specific clonal expansions. At the level of individual TCR clonotypes, the study measured memory CD4+ T cell crossreactivity between SARS-CoV-2 spike protein and common cold coronavirus spike proteins. An HIV-1 Nef peptide pool or a culture without peptide was used as the negative reference condition. A different TCR-beta assay, based on Illumina, was used to sequence expansion assays from other donors in the study. HLA restriction was mapped for shared crossreactive spike epitopes using patient-derived lymphoblastoid cell lines. The Adaptive Biotechnologies TCR-sequencing kit was used to sequence samples from a few pre-COVID donors and the naive versus memory experiments, whereas other data were Illumina-based. General findings and caveats noted by the study authors: The study was constrained by small numbers of patients and of tested TCRs. In about 60% of donors, memory CD4+ clonotypes turned up that crossrecognized SARS-CoV-2 and at least one common cold coronavirus spike. Because no donor provided both pre-pandemic and post-infection samples, tracing the source of pre-existing responses was limited. Compared with monoreactive clones, crossreactive clones had significantly weaker SARS-CoV-2-driven expansion, a result consistent with antigenic imprinting. Because the crossreactivity analysis focused on spike protein, crossreactivity against other viral proteins was not assessed.

The protocol used for the library was the immunoSEQ multiplex PCR assay. In the authors' own workflow: During preprocessing, nonproductive sequences were removed, along with CDR3s that did not begin with C, did not end with F or W, or were shorter than 7 amino acids. The MANAFEST web app was used to call antigen-specific clonotypes on the basis of expansion compared with the reference and with other culture wells. A clone counted as positive if significantly expanded in 2 of 3 replicate wells versus the reference culture at FDR below 0.05. Positive clones also required significant expansion versus all other tandem wells and an odds ratio above 5. Pairwise Levenshtein distance, computed with the stringdist R package after three terminal residues were trimmed from each end, was used as the measure of CDR3 homology. As stored in TCRdb, this immuneACCESS dataset retains in-frame rearrangements with V and J assigned. A fraction of the clones does not appear; measured against another copy, unresolved V genes explain less than half of the discrepancy, and the remainder lacks a known reason. D and trimming come from the DNA, and the V and J calls and clone size come from that table. For this sample there are about 30,000 clones; around three quarters appear just once. The ten largest clonotypes hold 14% to 15% of the sample.

From the cysteine through the phenylalanine, the CDR3 covers 12 amino acids. Only the CDR3 DNA stays, 36 bases, in frame from base 1. V loses 2 bases, J loses 5 bases, and the germline ends lie 5 bases apart. According to the germline V gene, CDR1 reads SGHVS and CDR2 reads FNYEAQ. This clonotype was sampled from a human donor in good health. The chain was built from TRBV7-6 and TRBJ2-3; too little of a D gene remains to name it. Sequencing was performed on CD4+ T cells from PBMCs, cultured in vitro. Here the CDR3 is given as CASSLPQDTQYF. The nucleotides are TGTGCCAGCAGCTTACCCCAAGATACGCAGTATTTT.